Sequencing of this TCR beta chain was carried out in a study of metastatic and nonmetastatic thyroid tumors. The overall study: Peripheral blood and tumor or nodule samples from malignant and benign thyroid patients were compared. General study points: According to reports, the diversity of TCR beta was significantly higher in malignant thyroid tumors than in benign nodules, and this held in both blood and tumor samples.

This clone has a count of ten or more. The antigen is unknown. The entire patient cohort was treatment-naive prior to thyroid surgery. In the authors' methods: Construction of a distant-metastasis classifier for papillary thyroid cancer relied on CDR3 differences across clinicopathological groups. TCRdb redid the clone calls on the PCR reads using MiXCR. These V and J calls are TCRdb output, not the study's own analysis. The table has almost 15,000 clones, 29% seen once; the top ten hold about half. The material sequenced was tumor tissue. This receptor was identified in a male donor with papillary thyroid cancer or a benign thyroid nodule (not recorded which). Some clones in this sample may be carry-over from other donors' samples.

Here the CDR3 reads CSARANSAIMNEQFF. The DNA of the CDR3 is TGCAGTGCTAGAGCGAATAGCGCGATCATGAATGAGCAGTTCTTC. The chain employs TRBV20-1 and TRBJ2-1, with D tentatively TRBD2 (5 bases). CDR1 DFQATT and CDR2 SNEGSKA come from the germline V gene (reference sequence). This CDR3 has 15 residues. The V and J ends lost 1 base and 7 bases respectively, with 17 bases between them.